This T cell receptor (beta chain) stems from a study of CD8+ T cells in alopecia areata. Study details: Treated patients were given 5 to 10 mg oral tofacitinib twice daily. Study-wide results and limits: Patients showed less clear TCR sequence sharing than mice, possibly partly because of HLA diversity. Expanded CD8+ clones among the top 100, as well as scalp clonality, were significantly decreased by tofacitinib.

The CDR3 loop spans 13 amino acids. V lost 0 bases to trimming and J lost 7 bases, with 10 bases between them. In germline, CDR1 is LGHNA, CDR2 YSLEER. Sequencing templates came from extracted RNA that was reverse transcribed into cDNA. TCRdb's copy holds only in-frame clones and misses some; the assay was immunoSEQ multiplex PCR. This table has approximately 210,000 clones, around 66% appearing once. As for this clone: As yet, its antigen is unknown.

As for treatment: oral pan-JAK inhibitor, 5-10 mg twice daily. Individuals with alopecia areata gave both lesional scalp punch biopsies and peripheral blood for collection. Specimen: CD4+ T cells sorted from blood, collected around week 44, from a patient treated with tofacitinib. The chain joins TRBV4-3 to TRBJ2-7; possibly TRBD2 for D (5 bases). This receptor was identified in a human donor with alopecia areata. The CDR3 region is CASSQDGGLEQYF. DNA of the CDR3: TGCGCCAGCAGCCAAGACGGCGGGTTGGAGCAGTACTTC.